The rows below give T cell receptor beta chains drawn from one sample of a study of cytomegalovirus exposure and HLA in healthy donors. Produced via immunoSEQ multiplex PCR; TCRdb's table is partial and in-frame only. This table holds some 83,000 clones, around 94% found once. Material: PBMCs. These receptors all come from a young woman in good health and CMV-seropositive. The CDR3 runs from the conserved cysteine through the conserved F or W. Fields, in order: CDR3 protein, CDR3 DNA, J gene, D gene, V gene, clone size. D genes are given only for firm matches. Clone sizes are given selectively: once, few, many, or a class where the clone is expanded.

cdr3_aa: CATSRDANRGLEQYF; cdr3_nt: TGTGCCACCAGCAGAGATGCTAACAGGGGGTTAGAGCAGTACTTC; j_call: TRBJ2-7; d_call: TRBD1; v_call: TRBV15; clone_size: .
cdr3_aa: CASSQDWRRGDEKLFF; cdr3_nt: TGTGCCAGCAGCCAAGATTGGCGCAGGGGCGATGAAAAACTGTTTTTT; j_call: TRBJ1-4; d_call: .; v_call: TRBV14; clone_size: .
cdr3_aa: CASSILAGEGNEQYF; cdr3_nt: TGTGCCAGTAGTATCCTAGCGGGAGAAGGGAACGAGCAGTACTTC; j_call: TRBJ2-7; d_call: TRBD2; v_call: TRBV19; clone_size: .
cdr3_aa: CASSPGQGGGYTF; cdr3_nt: TGCGCCAGCAGCCCAGGACAGGGCGGTGGCTACACCTTC; j_call: TRBJ1-2; d_call: TRBD1; v_call: TRBV5-1; clone_size: .
cdr3_aa: CASSSGTSRNEQFF; cdr3_nt: TGTGCCAGCAGCTCCGGGACTAGCAGGAATGAGCAGTTCTTC; j_call: TRBJ2-1; d_call: TRBD2; v_call: TRBV25-1; clone_size: .
cdr3_aa: CASSDRTGTPYEQYF; cdr3_nt: TGTGCCAGTAGTGACCGGACAGGGACACCCTACGAGCAGTACTTC; j_call: TRBJ2-7; d_call: TRBD1; v_call: TRBV19; clone_size: .
cdr3_aa: CASSLASAGSWYQETQYF; cdr3_nt: TGTGCCAGCAGCTTAGCGAGTGCGGGCAGCTGGTACCAAGAGACCCAGTACTTC; j_call: TRBJ2-5; d_call: .; v_call: TRBV7-2; clone_size: .
cdr3_aa: CASSYGTANEQYF; cdr3_nt: TGTGCCAGCAGCTACGGGACAGCCAACGAGCAGTACTTC; j_call: TRBJ2-7; d_call: TRBD1; v_call: TRBV5-6; clone_size: .
cdr3_aa: CASSHETSGAHSYNEQFF; cdr3_nt: TGCGCCAGCAGCCACGAGACTAGCGGGGCCCACTCCTACAATGAGCAGTTCTTC; j_call: TRBJ2-1; d_call: TRBD2; v_call: TRBV4-3; clone_size: .
cdr3_aa: CASTGQGTYGYTF; cdr3_nt: TGTGCCAGCACCGGACAGGGGACCTATGGCTACACCTTC; j_call: TRBJ1-2; d_call: TRBD1; v_call: TRBV6-5; clone_size: .
cdr3_aa: CASSQGTGWTNTEAFF; cdr3_nt: TGCGCCAGCAGCCAGGGGACAGGGTGGACGAACACTGAAGCTTTCTTT; j_call: TRBJ1-1; d_call: TRBD1; v_call: TRBV4-1; clone_size: .
cdr3_aa: CASSRAGRAGSYNEQFF; cdr3_nt: TGTGCCAGTAGTCGGGCCGGGAGGGCCGGATCCTACAATGAGCAGTTCTTC; j_call: TRBJ2-1; d_call: TRBD2; v_call: TRBV19; clone_size: .
cdr3_aa: CAISESGGDTEAFF; cdr3_nt: TGTGCCATCAGTGAATCAGGCGGGGACACTGAAGCTTTCTTT; j_call: TRBJ1-1; d_call: .; v_call: TRBV10-3; clone_size: few
cdr3_aa: CASRDRGFPGNTIYF; cdr3_nt: TGTGCCAGTCGGGACAGGGGGTTCCCTGGAAACACCATATATTTT; j_call: TRBJ1-3; d_call: TRBD1; v_call: TRBV28; clone_size: .
cdr3_aa: CASKWRGGGAGEQFF; cdr3_nt: TGTGCCAGCAAATGGCGGGGGGGTGGGGCCGGTGAGCAGTTCTTC; j_call: TRBJ2-1; d_call: TRBD2; v_call: TRBV7-8; clone_size: .
cdr3_aa: CASSARDSTYEQYF; cdr3_nt: TGTGCCAGCAGCGCACGGGACAGCACCTACGAGCAGTACTTC; j_call: TRBJ2-7; d_call: TRBD1; v_call: TRBV7-2; clone_size: .
cdr3_aa: CASSRSGQINEKLFF; cdr3_nt: TGTGCCAGCAGCCGCTCGGGACAGATTAATGAAAAACTGTTTTTT; j_call: TRBJ1-4; d_call: TRBD1; v_call: TRBV5-4; clone_size: .
cdr3_aa: CASSGSGTGYSNQPQHF; cdr3_nt: TGTGCCAGCAGCGGGTCGGGTACGGGGTATAGCAATCAGCCCCAGCATTTT; j_call: TRBJ1-5; d_call: .; v_call: TRBV2; clone_size: .
cdr3_aa: CASSQPGQEYEQYF; cdr3_nt: TGTGCCAGCAGCCAACCGGGACAGGAATACGAGCAGTACTTC; j_call: TRBJ2-7; d_call: TRBD1; v_call: TRBV4-2; clone_size: .
cdr3_aa: CASSLGQGRTYEQYF; cdr3_nt: TGCGCCAGCAGCTTGGGTCAGGGCCGGACCTACGAGCAGTACTTC; j_call: TRBJ2-7; d_call: .; v_call: TRBV5-1; clone_size: .
cdr3_aa: CASSIQPTHETQYF; cdr3_nt: TGTGCCAGTAGTATTCAGCCGACTCATGAGACCCAGTACTTC; j_call: TRBJ2-5; d_call: .; v_call: TRBV19; clone_size: .
cdr3_aa: CASSLVQGGDEQFF; cdr3_nt: TGTGCCAGCAGCTTGGTTCAGGGTGGCGATGAGCAGTTCTTC; j_call: TRBJ2-1; d_call: .; v_call: TRBV5-5; clone_size: .
cdr3_aa: CASSLAGDNEQFF; cdr3_nt: TGCGCCAGCAGCTTGGCCGGGGACAATGAGCAGTTCTTC; j_call: TRBJ2-1; d_call: .; v_call: TRBV5-1; clone_size: .
cdr3_aa: CASSFQGVGETQYF; cdr3_nt: TGTGCCAGCAGCTTTCAGGGGGTAGGAGAGACCCAGTACTTC; j_call: TRBJ2-5; d_call: TRBD1; v_call: TRBV11-2; clone_size: .
cdr3_aa: CATLSGAGELFF; cdr3_nt: TGTGCCACCCTCTCAGGTGCCGGGGAGCTGTTTTTT; j_call: TRBJ2-2; d_call: .; v_call: TRBV10-3; clone_size: .
cdr3_aa: CASSQGEGLEKLFF; cdr3_nt: TGTGCCAGCAGTCAAGGGGAGGGGCTCGAAAAACTGTTTTTT; j_call: TRBJ1-4; d_call: .; v_call: TRBV28; clone_size: once
cdr3_aa: CASSTPGQDKNQPQHF; cdr3_nt: TGTGCCAGTAGTACACCGGGACAGGACAAAAATCAGCCCCAGCATTTT; j_call: TRBJ1-5; d_call: TRBD1; v_call: TRBV19; clone_size: .
cdr3_aa: CASSVVGQLQETQYF; cdr3_nt: TGTGCCAGCAGCGTAGTGGGACAGCTCCAAGAGACCCAGTACTTC; j_call: TRBJ2-5; d_call: TRBD1; v_call: TRBV9; clone_size: once
cdr3_aa: CASSYDIDEQYF; cdr3_nt: TGTGCCAGCAGCTACGACATTGACGAGCAGTACTTC; j_call: TRBJ2-7; d_call: .; v_call: TRBV5-8; clone_size: .
cdr3_aa: CASSLLRLLNQPQHF; cdr3_nt: TGTGCCAGCAGTTTGTTGAGGCTTCTTAATCAGCCCCAGCATTTT; j_call: TRBJ1-5; d_call: .; v_call: TRBV28; clone_size: .
cdr3_aa: CASSIDRDSGNTIYF; cdr3_nt: TGTGCCAGTAGTATAGACCGGGACTCTGGAAACACCATATATTTT; j_call: TRBJ1-3; d_call: .; v_call: TRBV19; clone_size: once
cdr3_aa: CASSPNRTGANYGYTF; cdr3_nt: TGTGCCAGCTCACCAAATAGGACAGGGGCCAACTATGGCTACACCTTC; j_call: TRBJ1-2; d_call: TRBD1; v_call: TRBV18; clone_size: .
cdr3_aa: CASSRGGRETQYF; cdr3_nt: TGTGCCAGCAGTCGTGGGGGCCGGGAGACCCAGTACTTC; j_call: TRBJ2-5; d_call: .; v_call: TRBV14; clone_size: .
cdr3_aa: CASTTGQYNYGYTF; cdr3_nt: TGTGCCAGCACCACAGGTCAATATAACTATGGCTACACCTTC; j_call: TRBJ1-2; d_call: .; v_call: TRBV6-1; clone_size: .
cdr3_aa: CASSPRGVEQGRGEQFF; cdr3_nt: TGTGCCAGCAGCCCGCGCGGCGTGGAACAGGGGAGAGGTGAGCAGTTCTTC; j_call: TRBJ2-1; d_call: TRBD1; v_call: TRBV7-3; clone_size: .
cdr3_aa: CASSTSYNEQFF; cdr3_nt: TGTGCCAGCAGTACGAGCTACAATGAGCAGTTCTTC; j_call: TRBJ2-1; d_call: .; v_call: TRBV6-6; clone_size: .
cdr3_aa: CASSFQTGGVDTQYF; cdr3_nt: TGTGCCAGCAGTTTTCAGACAGGGGGTGTAGATACGCAGTATTTT; j_call: TRBJ2-3; d_call: TRBD1; v_call: TRBV28; clone_size: .
cdr3_aa: CASSIGGSSQETQYF; cdr3_nt: TGTGCCAGTAGTATAGGCGGTTCCTCACAAGAGACCCAGTACTTC; j_call: TRBJ2-5; d_call: .; v_call: TRBV19; clone_size: .
cdr3_aa: CASRRPGQVYEQYF; cdr3_nt: TGTGCCAGTCGTAGACCGGGACAGGTCTACGAGCAGTACTTC; j_call: TRBJ2-7; d_call: TRBD1; v_call: TRBV28; clone_size: .
cdr3_aa: CASSIDHNTDTQYF; cdr3_nt: TGTGCCAGTAGTATAGACCACAACACAGATACGCAGTATTTT; j_call: TRBJ2-3; d_call: .; v_call: TRBV19; clone_size: .
cdr3_aa: CASTAIENTEAFF; cdr3_nt: TGTGCCAGCACCGCTATTGAGAACACTGAAGCTTTCTTT; j_call: TRBJ1-1; d_call: .; v_call: TRBV5-6; clone_size: .
cdr3_aa: CASSDGGHGGNTEAFF; cdr3_nt: TGTGCCAGCAGTGACGGGGGGCACGGAGGGAACACTGAAGCTTTCTTT; j_call: TRBJ1-1; d_call: .; v_call: TRBV25-1; clone_size: .
cdr3_aa: CASSPNAVPNTEAFF; cdr3_nt: TGTGCCAGCAGTCCAAACGCGGTGCCGAACACTGAAGCTTTCTTT; j_call: TRBJ1-1; d_call: .; v_call: TRBV7-2; clone_size: .
cdr3_aa: CASSATGWGISEQFF; cdr3_nt: TGTGCCAGCAGCGCAACAGGGTGGGGAATCAGTGAGCAGTTCTTC; j_call: TRBJ2-1; d_call: .; v_call: TRBV11-1; clone_size: .
cdr3_aa: CASSLGLNEQFF; cdr3_nt: TGCGCCAGCAGCTTGGGACTAAATGAGCAGTTCTTC; j_call: TRBJ2-1; d_call: .; v_call: TRBV5-1; clone_size: .
cdr3_aa: CASSGSTGVWDTGELFF; cdr3_nt: TGTGCCAGTAGTGGGTCTACAGGGGTATGGGACACCGGGGAGCTGTTTTTT; j_call: TRBJ2-2; d_call: TRBD1; v_call: TRBV19; clone_size: .
cdr3_aa: CASSLLIWTGNYEQYF; cdr3_nt: TGTGCCAGCAGCTTATTGATTTGGACAGGGAACTACGAGCAGTACTTC; j_call: TRBJ2-7; d_call: TRBD1; v_call: TRBV7-2; clone_size: .
cdr3_aa: CAWSLGDDQPQHF; cdr3_nt: TGTGCCTGGAGTTTAGGAGATGATCAGCCCCAGCATTTT; j_call: TRBJ1-5; d_call: .; v_call: TRBV30; clone_size: .
cdr3_aa: CASSWGTSGYYNEQFF; cdr3_nt: TGTGCCAGCAGCTGGGGGACTAGCGGGTATTACAATGAGCAGTTCTTC; j_call: TRBJ2-1; d_call: TRBD2; v_call: TRBV5-5; clone_size: .
cdr3_aa: CASSIDSVITDTQYF; cdr3_nt: TGTGCCAGTAGTATAGATAGCGTTATCACAGATACGCAGTATTTT; j_call: TRBJ2-3; d_call: .; v_call: TRBV19; clone_size: .
cdr3_aa: CASSLEPGLAGTDTQYF; cdr3_nt: TGTGCCAGCAGCTTAGAGCCGGGACTAGCGGGCACAGATACGCAGTATTTT; j_call: TRBJ2-3; d_call: TRBD2; v_call: TRBV7-7; clone_size: .